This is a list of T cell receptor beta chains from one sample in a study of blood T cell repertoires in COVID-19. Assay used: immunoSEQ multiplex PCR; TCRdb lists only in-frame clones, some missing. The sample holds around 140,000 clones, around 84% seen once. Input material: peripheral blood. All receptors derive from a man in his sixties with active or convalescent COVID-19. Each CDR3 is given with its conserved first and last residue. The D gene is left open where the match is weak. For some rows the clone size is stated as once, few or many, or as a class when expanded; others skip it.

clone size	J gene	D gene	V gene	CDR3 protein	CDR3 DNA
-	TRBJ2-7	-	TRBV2	CASSGETRYEQYF	TGTGCCAGCAGTGGGGAGACGCGATACGAGCAGTACTTC
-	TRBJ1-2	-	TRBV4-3	CASSQASPGGSYTF	TGCGCCAGCAGCCAAGCATCTCCGGGGGGTAGCTACACCTTC
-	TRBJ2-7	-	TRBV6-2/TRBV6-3	CASSSDRMAYEQYF	TGTGCCAGCAGTTCGGACAGAATGGCCTACGAGCAGTACTTC
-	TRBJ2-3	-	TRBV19	CASRRAGSTDTQYF	TGTGCCAGTAGGCGGGCGGGATCCACAGATACGCAGTATTTT
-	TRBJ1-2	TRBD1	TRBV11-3	CASSPRQGALNYGYTF	TGTGCCAGCAGCCCGAGACAGGGGGCGTTGAACTATGGCTACACCTTC
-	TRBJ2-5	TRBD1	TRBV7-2	CASSSQGDGSQYF	TGTGCCAGCAGCTCACAGGGGGATGGTAGCCAGTACTTC
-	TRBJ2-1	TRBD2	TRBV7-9	CASISGTSNEQFF	TGTGCCAGCATCTCCGGGACTAGCAATGAGCAGTTCTTC
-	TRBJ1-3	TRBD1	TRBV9	CASSVTGGGDTIYF	TGTGCCAGCAGCGTGACAGGGGGTGGAGACACCATATATTTT
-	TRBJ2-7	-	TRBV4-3	CPTSQGGGGYEQYF	TGCCCCACCAGCCAAGGGGGGGGCGGCTACGAGCAGTACTTC
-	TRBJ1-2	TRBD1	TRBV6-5	CASSTGGLSYGYTF	TGTGCCAGCAGCACAGGGGGTTTATCCTATGGCTACACCTTC
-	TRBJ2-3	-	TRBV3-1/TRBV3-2	CASSRVSDTQYF	TGTGCCAGCAGCCGCGTTTCGGATACGCAGTATTTT
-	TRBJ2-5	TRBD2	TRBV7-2	CASSEGAAGGQETQYF	TGTGCCAGCAGCGAAGGGGCGGCGGGGGGGCAAGAGACCCAGTACTTC
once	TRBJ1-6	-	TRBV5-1	CASSLGAKSNSPLHF	TGCGCCAGCAGCTTGGGAGCCAAGTCTAATTCACCCCTCCACTTT
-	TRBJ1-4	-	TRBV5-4	CASSLYPRFTPNEKLFF	TGTGCCAGCAGCTTGTATCCCAGATTCACACCTAATGAAAAACTGTTTTTT
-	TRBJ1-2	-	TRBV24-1	CATSDPSGGGIYGYTF	TGTGCCACCAGTGACCCATCCGGGGGGGGGATATATGGCTACACCTTC
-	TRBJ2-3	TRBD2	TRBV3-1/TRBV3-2	CASSPAGTSFNTQYF	TGTGCCAGCAGCCCGGCCGGGACTAGCTTCAATACGCAGTATTTT
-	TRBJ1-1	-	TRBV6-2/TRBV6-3	CASSYPPRGNTEAFF	TGTGCCAGCAGTTACCCCCCGCGAGGGAACACTGAAGCTTTCTTT
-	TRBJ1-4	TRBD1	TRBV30	CAWSVYGTGGGKLFF	TGTGCCTGGAGTGTATATGGGACAGGGGGCGGAAAACTGTTTTTT
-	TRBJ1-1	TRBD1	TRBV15	CATSRDRGGPEAFF	TGTGCCACCAGCAGGGACAGGGGCGGACCTGAAGCTTTCTTT
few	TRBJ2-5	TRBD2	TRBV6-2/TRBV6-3	CASSFDRLAGVETQYF	TGTGCCAGCAGTTTCGATCGACTAGCGGGGGTAGAGACCCAGTACTTC
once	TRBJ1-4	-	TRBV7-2	CASSHGRTELFF	TGTGCCAGCAGCCACGGGAGGACGGAACTGTTTTTT
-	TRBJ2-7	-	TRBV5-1	CASQGYSYEQYF	TGCGCCAGCCAGGGATACTCCTACGAGCAGTACTTC
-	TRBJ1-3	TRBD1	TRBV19	CASSNTDRAIGNTIYF	TGTGCCAGTAGTAACACAGACAGGGCTATCGGAAACACCATATATTTT
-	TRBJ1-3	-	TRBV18	CASSPSETGSGNTIYF	TGTGCCAGCTCACCATCAGAAACAGGGTCTGGAAACACCATATATTTT
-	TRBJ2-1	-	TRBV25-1	CASSELTGRGNEQFF	TGTGCCAGCAGTGAATTGACGGGCAGGGGCAATGAGCAGTTCTTC
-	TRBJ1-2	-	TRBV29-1	CSALWGVGYGYTF	TGCAGCGCCCTGTGGGGGGTCGGCTATGGCTACACCTTC
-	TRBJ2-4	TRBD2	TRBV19	CASSDGLAVAKNIQYF	TGTGCCAGTAGTGACGGACTAGCGGTAGCCAAAAACATTCAGTACTTC
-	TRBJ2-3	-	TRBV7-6	CASSRRAGMGTDTQYF	TGTGCCAGCAGCAGAAGGGCAGGGATGGGCACAGATACGCAGTATTTT
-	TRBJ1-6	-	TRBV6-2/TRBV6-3	CASSSRGLGNSPLHF	TGTGCCAGCAGTTCCCGTGGTCTCGGGAATTCACCCCTCCACTTT
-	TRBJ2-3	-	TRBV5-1	CASSLDTADTQYF	TGCGCCAGCAGCTTGGACACAGCTGATACGCAGTATTTT
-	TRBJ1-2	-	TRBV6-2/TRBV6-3	CASSPWQGGYTF	TGTGCCAGCAGTCCCTGGCAGGGTGGCTACACCTTC
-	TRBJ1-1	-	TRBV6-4	CASRPQGLNTEAFF	TGTGCCAGCAGGCCACAGGGTCTGAACACTGAAGCTTTCTTT
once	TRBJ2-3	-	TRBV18	CASSGPAFDTQYF	TGTGCCAGCTCGGGGCCGGCGTTCGATACGCAGTATTTT
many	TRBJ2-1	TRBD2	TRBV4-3	CASSQAAGAYNEQFF	TGCGCCAGCAGCCAAGCAGCGGGAGCTTACAATGAGCAGTTCTTC
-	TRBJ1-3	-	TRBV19	CASSIRQEALSGNTIYF	TGTGCCAGTAGTATCCGGCAGGAGGCACTCTCTGGAAACACCATATATTTT
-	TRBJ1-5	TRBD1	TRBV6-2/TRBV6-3	CASSRQGSSNQPQHF	TGTGCCAGCAGCCGACAGGGGTCTAGCAATCAGCCCCAGCATTTT
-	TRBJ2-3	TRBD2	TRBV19	CASSIRLAGGSTDTQYF	TGTGCCAGTAGTATCCGGCTAGCGGGGGGAAGCACAGATACGCAGTATTTT
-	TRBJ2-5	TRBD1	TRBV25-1	CASSGLTGGVFGETQYF	TGTGCCAGCAGTGGACTTACAGGGGGAGTATTTGGGGAGACCCAGTACTTC
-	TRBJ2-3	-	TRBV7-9	CASSLWAEGDTQYF	TGTGCCAGCAGCTTATGGGCAGAAGGAGATACGCAGTATTTT
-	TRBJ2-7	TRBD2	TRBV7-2	CASSLIGRGGRSYEQYF	TGTGCCAGCAGCTTAATCGGGCGGGGGGGCCGCTCCTACGAGCAGTACTTC
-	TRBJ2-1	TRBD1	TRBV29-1	CSVYRGNEQFF	TGCAGCGTTTACAGGGGCAATGAGCAGTTCTTC
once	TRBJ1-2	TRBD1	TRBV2	CASSSQGDYGYTF	TGTGCCAGCAGTTCCCAGGGGGACTATGGCTACACCTTC
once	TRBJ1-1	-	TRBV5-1	CASSLSWELNTEAFF	TGCGCCAGCAGCTTGTCCTGGGAGCTGAACACTGAAGCTTTCTTT
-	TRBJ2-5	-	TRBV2	CASSSYSQETQYF	TGTGCCAGCAGTTCATACAGCCAAGAGACCCAGTACTTC
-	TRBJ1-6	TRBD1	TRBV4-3	CASSQAQGVQFSPLHF	TGCGCCAGCAGCCAAGCTCAGGGGGTACAATTTTCACCCCTCCACTTT
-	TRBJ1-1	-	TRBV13	CASRLVVRNTEAFF	TGTGCCAGCAGATTGGTGGTGAGGAACACTGAAGCTTTCTTT
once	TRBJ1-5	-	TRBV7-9	CASSLGGLIGQPQHF	TGTGCCAGCAGCTTAGGCGGGTTGATAGGTCAGCCCCAGCATTTT
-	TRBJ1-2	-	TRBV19	CASSISGGSYGYTF	TGTGCCAGTAGTATATCGGGGGGGTCCTATGGCTACACCTTC
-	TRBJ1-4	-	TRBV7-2	CASSLRERSTNEKLFF	TGTGCCAGCAGCTTACGTGAGAGATCAACTAATGAAAAACTGTTTTTT
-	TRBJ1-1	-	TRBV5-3	CARRIGENTEAFF	TGTGCCAGAAGAATTGGAGAGAACACTGAAGCTTTCTTT
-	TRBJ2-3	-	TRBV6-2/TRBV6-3	CASSYRDLTDTQYF	TGTGCCAGCAGTTACAGAGATCTCACAGATACGCAGTATTTT